This T cell receptor (beta chain) was found in a study of early T cells in non-severe SARS-CoV-2 infection. In the study overall: Alpha and beta chains were unpaired, from unsorted whole-blood bulk RNA.

Study outcomes and limitations: VDJdb matching skewed toward anti-spike CD8 responses, missing private and CD4 specificities.

CDR3 length equals 12 residues. Trimming removed 1 base at V and 8 bases at J, with 5 bases between. Germline V lookup: CDR1 SGHVS, CDR2 FQNEAQ. Attached unique molecular identifiers marked individual cDNA molecules. TCRdb re-analysed the 5' RACE reads in MiXCR, keeping a single row per CDR3 protein. This table has fewer than 55,000 distinct CDR3 sequences, about 6% appearing once. This clonotype has a count of ten or more. Its antigen remains unidentified. The source of this sequence is an adult who was a healthcare worker with PCR-confirmed SARS-CoV-2 infection or an uninfected control (not recorded which). The material sequenced was whole blood, taken at baseline. The chain links TRBV7-8 to TRBJ1-4; the D is unclear. The DNA for the CDR3 is TGTGCCAGCAGCTTAGTCGGCGAAAAACTGTTTTTT. Translation gives CASSLVGEKLFF.